The 20 T cell receptor beta chains given below trace back to one sample, sequenced in a study of T-cell memory formation after mild COVID-19. TCRdb ran MiXCR on the 5' RACE reads and lists one entry per CDR3 protein. Of 58,000 or so distinct CDR3 sequences in the sample, around a quarter were seen once. Sequenced: PBMCs or a T cell subset sorted from them (not recorded which). These receptors were obtained from a man younger than 35 who had mild COVID-19 (a few samples of this study predate the infection). Cell type and time point are not known.

This clonotype turned up a few times. The J gene is TRBJ2-5, the V gene TRBV20-1; TRBD2 aligns across 11 bases. Germline CDR1 and CDR2: DFQATT and SNEGSKA (reference sequence). The CDR3 spans 15 residues. V shed 5 bases, J shed 4 bases, and the junction held 9 bases outside the gene matches. The CDR3 DNA sequence: TGCAGTGCTGAGACTAGCGGGGTCACCGGAGAGACCCAGTACTTC. It codes for CSAETSGVTGETQYF.

The rearrangement joins TRBV6-2 or TRBV6-3 to TRBJ1-5; weak D call: TRBD1 (5 bases). From germline, CDR1 is MNHEY and CDR2 SVGEGT. V was cut by 5 bases and J by 0 bases, with 11 bases left in between. This CDR3 region has 15 residues. This CDR3 is CASSTGQYSNQPQHF. The CDR3 nucleotides read TGTGCCAGCAGTACCGGACAATATAGCAATCAGCCCCAGCATTTT.

This clonotype was detected a few times. The gene calls are TRBV6-5 and TRBJ2-5; no clear D gene. CDR1 is MNHEY and CDR2 is SVGAGI in the germline V gene. The CDR3 has 13 amino acids. V lost 7 bases and J 5 bases, leaving 14 bases between the germline ends. CDR3 residues: CASTYDGGETQYF. The DNA for the CDR3 is TGTGCCAGCACCTACGACGGTGGCGAGACCCAGTACTTC.

V is TRBV4-1 and J is TRBJ2-7; 7 nucleotides line up with TRBD2. V lost 6 bases and J lost 3; bases outside the gene matches: 11. This CDR3 region has 15 residues. The germline V gene encodes CDR1 MGHRA and CDR2 YSYEKL. The DNA for the CDR3 is TGCGCCAGCAGACTACTAGCGCAAACTTTCTACGAGCAGTACTTC. This translates into CASRLLAQTFYEQYF.

The chain employs TRBV15 and TRBJ2-6, with 7 bases identical to TRBD1. CDR1 and CDR2 (germline): LNHNV, YYDKDF (reference sequence). The CDR3 contains 15 residues. V lost 5 bases and J lost 3; bases outside the gene matches: 4. CDR3 residues: CATSQDRDGANVLTF. For the CDR3, the DNA is TGTGCCACCAGCCAAGACAGGGATGGGGCCAACGTCCTGACTTTC.

This clonotype has a count of ten or more. J is TRBJ2-1 and V is TRBV30; D is uncertain. CDR1 is GTSNPN, CDR2 SVGIG, per germline (reference sequence). The V end was cut by 2 bases, the J end by 7 bases, with 12 bases between. The CDR3 extends over 13 amino acids. The CDR3, as DNA: TGTGCCTGGAGTTCAAGTAGTATAAATGAGCAGTTCTTC. This translates into CAWSSSSINEQFF.

The chain has TRBV2 and TRBJ2-3; D is possibly TRBD2 (5 bases). Germline V gene data show CDR1 as SNHLY and CDR2 as FYNNEI. Deletions cut 3 bases from V and 2 bases from J, with 18 bases between. This CDR3 has 17 residues. The CDR3 loop reads CASSEGVERLYTDTQYF. In nucleotides, the CDR3 is TGTGCCAGCAGTGAGGGAGTGGAGCGGTTGTACACAGATACGCAGTATTTT.

In this sample, this clonotype turned up a few times. V usage is TRBV5-1 and J usage is TRBJ2-5; 7 nucleotides line up with TRBD1. Germline V gene data show CDR1 as SGHRS and CDR2 as YFSETQ. The J segment lost 2 bases and the V segment lost 4 bases, leaving 2 bases of the junction unmatched. The CDR3 covers 13 residues. This CDR3 reads CASSQGQQETQYF. The CDR3 coding sequence is TGCGCCAGCAGCCAGGGACAGCAAGAGACCCAGTACTTC.

This clonotype occurred a few times. V and J are TRBV6-6 and TRBJ1-1, with 10 bases aligning to TRBD1. From germline, CDR1 is MNHNY and CDR2 SVGAGI (reference sequence). There are 18 residues in the CDR3. The ends lost 8 bases at V and 3 bases at J; junction bases unmatched: 18. The CDR3: CASEGSQRDRGGYTEAFF. For the CDR3, the DNA is TGTGCCAGCGAAGGGTCCCAACGGGACAGGGGAGGTTACACTGAAGCTTTCTTT.

This clonotype has just a few counts. The rearrangement links TRBV20-1 to TRBJ2-5; possible D gene TRBD1, 5 bases. The V gene's germline CDR1 is DFQATT and CDR2 SNEGSKA (reference sequence). The CDR3 extends over 12 amino acids. V was shortened by 3 bases and J by 5 bases, with 10 bases between the two germline ends. The CDR3 nucleotides read TGCAGTGCTAGGGTGGCAGGGGAGACCCAGTACTTC. It specifies CSARVAGETQYF.

The table lists this clonotype with a count of one. The chain has TRBV7-9 and TRBJ2-7; perhaps D is TRBD1 or TRBD2 (5 bases each). The germline V and J ends were trimmed by 3 bases and 3 bases, with 15 bases remaining between them. This CDR3 region has 15 residues. Germline CDR1 and CDR2: SEHNR and FQNEAQ (reference sequence). Here the CDR3 reads CASSFGDLLYYEQYF. CDR3 in DNA: TGTGCCAGCAGCTTCGGGGACCTATTATACTACGAGCAGTACTTC.

The chain employs TRBV20-1 and TRBJ2-1, with D tentatively TRBD2 (6 bases). Per germline, CDR1 DFQATT and CDR2 SNEGSKA (reference sequence). The V end was cut by 3 bases, the J end by 8 bases, with 14 bases between. The CDR3 sequence is 13 residues long. CDR3 DNA: TGCAGTGCTAGTCTGGACTACATATATGAGCAGTTCTTC. Encoded protein: CSASLDYIYEQFF.

This chain links TRBV5-1 with TRBJ2-1; 8 nucleotides align to TRBD2. CDR3 length: 15 residues. V was pared by 3 bases and J by 7 bases, with 9 bases of the junction left unmatched. Germline V CDR1 and CDR2: SGHRS, YFSETQ. The CDR3 nucleotides are TGCGCCAGCAGCTCACCCGGGGCTAGCGGGAATGAGCAGTTCTTC. It specifies CASSSPGASGNEQFF.

The chain employs TRBV4-2 and TRBJ1-4; possibly TRBD1 for D (5 bases). CDR3 size: 15 residues. The V and J ends lost 4 bases and 1 base respectively, with 10 bases between them. The germline V gene encodes CDR1 LGHNA and CDR2 YNFKEQ. CDR3 loop: CASSLGTGTNEKLFF. The CDR3 nucleotides are TGTGCCAGCAGCCTGGGGACGGGAACTAATGAAAAACTGTTTTTT.

The chain recombines TRBV6-1 with TRBJ1-1; perhaps TRBD1 as D (5 bases). Trimming cost V 6 bases and J 3 bases, with 8 bases left between them. This CDR3 comprises 12 residues. The V gene's germline CDR1 is MNHNS and CDR2 SASEGT. DNA for the CDR3: TGTGCCAGCAGCCCCAGGGACACTGAAGCTTTCTTT. Amino acid sequence: CASSPRDTEAFF.

This clonotype was seen a handful of times. The chain carries TRBV20-1 and TRBJ2-2; the D is unclear. The CDR3 consists of 12 residues. V lost 3 bases and J lost 7, with 9 bases in between. CDR1 is DFQATT, CDR2 SNEGSKA, per germline (reference sequence). CDR3 nucleotides: TGCAGTGCTAGTCAACCGCTCGGGGAGCTGTTTTTT. Encoded protein: CSASQPLGELFF.

This chain joins TRBV28 and TRBJ2-5; 9 positions agree with TRBD2. Germline loops: CDR1 MDHEN, CDR2 SYDVKM. J lost 7 bases, V lost 6 bases, and 12 bases had no gene match. This CDR3 is 15 amino acids long. The CDR3 DNA is TGTGCCAGCAGACCTCAACTAGCGGGCGAGAGGACCCAGTACTTC. This codes for CASRPQLAGERTQYF. The full variable domain, with the rest looked up from reference TRBV28 and TRBJ2-5, is DVKVTQSSRYLVKRTGEKVFLECVQDMDHENMFWYRQDPGLGLRLIYFSYDVKMKEKGDIPEGYSVSREKKERFSLILESASTNQTSMYLCASRPQLAGERTQYFGPGTRLLVL.

The rearrangement joins TRBV12-3 or TRBV12-4 to TRBJ1-4; D call uncertain. The CDR3 is made up of 14 amino acids. The V end was cut by 1 base, the J end by 5 bases, with 8 bases between. Here the CDR3 DNA reads TGTGCCAGCAGTTTAGGTAGTAAGAATGAAAAACTGTTTTTT. It is translated as CASSLGSKNEKLFF.

This clonotype appeared a few times. The chain combines TRBV14 with TRBJ2-1, with D hard to call. The CDR3 spans 10 residues. CDR1 and CDR2 from the germline V gene are SGHDN and FVKESK. V lost 4 bases and J 14 bases, leaving 9 bases between the germline ends. The DNA of the CDR3 is TGTGCCAGCAGCCCCTCCGGCGAGTTCTTC. Translating it yields CASSPSGEFF.

This clonotype was seen repeatedly, ten times or more. This chain joins TRBV6-6 and TRBJ2-3; TRBD1 agrees at 7 bases. The J segment lost 2 bases and the V segment lost 9 bases, leaving 8 bases of the junction unmatched. The CDR3 has 14 residues. CDR1 MNHNY and CDR2 SVGAGI come from the germline V gene (reference sequence). Here the CDR3 reads CASRQGFITDTQYF. The CDR3 region has the DNA TGTGCCAGTCGACAGGGATTCATCACAGATACGCAGTATTTT.